This TCR beta chain was retrieved from a study of beta chain features in type 1 diabetes. Study-wide context: Over all samples combined, 107,917,701 sorted cells were examined. Study results and limitations: Within each of all four CD4+ subsets, Type 1 diabetes patients had TCRB CDR3s that were moderately but significantly shorter.

Reverse transcription of all isolated RNA meant that expressed TCRB transcripts were sequenced. Assay: immunoSEQ multiplex PCR; the TCRdb copy retains only in-frame clones and omits some. Of around 240,000 clones in the sample, roughly 17% are singletons; the top ten hold approximately 0.086%. From germline, CDR1 is MGHRA and CDR2 YSYEKL. V gave up 4 bases and J gave up 6 bases, with 15 bases separating them. CDR3 length: 15 residues. As for this clone: The antigen is not known.

The chain uses TRBV4-1 and TRBJ2-2; perhaps TRBD1 as D (6 bases). This sequence was found in a man younger than 45 with type 1 diabetes. The sample comprised naive CD4+ T cells from blood. The CDR3 DNA follows: TGCGCCAGCAGCCCCTTCCCCCAGGGGTCCGGGGAGCTGTTTTTT. This encodes CASSPFPQGSGELFF.